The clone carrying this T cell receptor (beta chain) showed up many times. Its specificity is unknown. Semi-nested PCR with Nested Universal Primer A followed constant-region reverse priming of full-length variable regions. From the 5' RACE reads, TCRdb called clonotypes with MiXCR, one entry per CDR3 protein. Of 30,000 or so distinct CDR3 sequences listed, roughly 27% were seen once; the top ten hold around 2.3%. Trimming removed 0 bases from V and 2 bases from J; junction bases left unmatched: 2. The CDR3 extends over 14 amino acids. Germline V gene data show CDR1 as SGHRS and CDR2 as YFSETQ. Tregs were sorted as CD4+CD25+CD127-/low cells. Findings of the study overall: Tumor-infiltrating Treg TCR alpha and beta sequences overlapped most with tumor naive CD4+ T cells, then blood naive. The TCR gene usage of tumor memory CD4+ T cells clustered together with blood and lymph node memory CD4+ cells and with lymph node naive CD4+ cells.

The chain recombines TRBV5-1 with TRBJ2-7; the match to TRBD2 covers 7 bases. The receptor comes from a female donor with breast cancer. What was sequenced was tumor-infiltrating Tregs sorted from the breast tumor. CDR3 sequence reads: CASSLGAGTYEQYF. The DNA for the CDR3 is TGCGCCAGCAGCTTGGGAGCGGGGACCTACGAGCAGTACTTC.